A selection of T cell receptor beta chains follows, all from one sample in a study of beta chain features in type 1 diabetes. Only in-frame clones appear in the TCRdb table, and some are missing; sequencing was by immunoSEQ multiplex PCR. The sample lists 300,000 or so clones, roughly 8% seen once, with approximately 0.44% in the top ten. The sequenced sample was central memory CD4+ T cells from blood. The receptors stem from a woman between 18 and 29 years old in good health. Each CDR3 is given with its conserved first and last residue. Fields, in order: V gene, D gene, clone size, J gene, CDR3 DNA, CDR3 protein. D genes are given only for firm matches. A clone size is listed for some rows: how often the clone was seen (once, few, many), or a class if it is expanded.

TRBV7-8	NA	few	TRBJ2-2	TGTGCCAGCAGCTTATATGGAGGAACCGGGGAGCTGTTTTTT	CASSLYGGTGELFF
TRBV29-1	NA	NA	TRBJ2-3	TGCAGCGTTGACCCCGGGTTAACAGATACGCAGTATTTT	CSVDPGLTDTQYF
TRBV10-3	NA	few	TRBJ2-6	TGTGCCAGCAGTGACAGGCCTGGGGCCAACGTCCTGACTTTC	CASSDRPGANVLTF
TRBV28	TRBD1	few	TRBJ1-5	TGTGCCAGCAGTTCCTACAGGGGTATGGCCCCGCATTTT	CASSSYRGMAPHF
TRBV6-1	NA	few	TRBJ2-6	TGTGCCAGCACCAAAGGGGTTGGTGGGGCCAACGTCCTGACTTTC	CASTKGVGGANVLTF
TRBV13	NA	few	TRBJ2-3	TGTGCCAGCAGCCCGGAGGGCGGAGGCACAGATACGCAGTATTTT	CASSPEGGGTDTQYF
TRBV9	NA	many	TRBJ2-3	TGTGCCAGCAGCTTGTCGCCCGGGACCCCCACAGATACGCAGTATTTT	CASSLSPGTPTDTQYF
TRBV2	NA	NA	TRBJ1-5	TGTGCCAGCAGCGCCGATTCCGGATTCAATCAGCCCCAGCATTTT	CASSADSGFNQPQHF
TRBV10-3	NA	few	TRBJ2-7	TGTGCCATCAGTGTCCCGACGCGGGGATACGAGCAGTACTTC	CAISVPTRGYEQYF
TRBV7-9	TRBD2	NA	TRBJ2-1	TGTGCCAGCAGCTTCGCTAGCGGCAATGAGCAGTTCTTC	CASSFASGNEQFF
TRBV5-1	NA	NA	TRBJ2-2	TGCGCCAGCAGCTTGGAGTGGCGCGGGGAGCTGTTTTTT	CASSLEWRGELFF
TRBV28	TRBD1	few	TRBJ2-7	TGTGCCAGCGTCCGGGACAGGCAGCAGTACTTC	CASVRDRQQYF
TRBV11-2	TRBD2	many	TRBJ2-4	TGTGCCAGCAGCGTAGCGGGACTTGGTTCGTACTTC	CASSVAGLGSYF
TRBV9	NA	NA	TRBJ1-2	TGTGCCAGCAGCGTAGCGGCAGGGGAGAACTATGGCTACACCTTC	CASSVAAGENYGYTF
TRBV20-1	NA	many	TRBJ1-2	TGCAGTGCCAGCCCCCCGAGCGGCTACACCTTC	CSASPPSGYTF
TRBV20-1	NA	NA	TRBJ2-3	TGCAGTAGAAGCGCTCCAGATACGCAGTATTTT	CSRSAPDTQYF
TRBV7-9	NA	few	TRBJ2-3	TGTGCCAGCAGCCCGGGTGTCACAGATACGCAGTATTTT	CASSPGVTDTQYF
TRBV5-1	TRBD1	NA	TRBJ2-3	TGCGCCAGCAGCTCGAGACAGGGGGGCACAGATACGCAGTATTTT	CASSSRQGGTDTQYF
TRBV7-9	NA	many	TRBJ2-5	TGTGCCAGCAGCTCTTGGACTACCTGGGAAGAGACCCAGTACTTC	CASSSWTTWEETQYF
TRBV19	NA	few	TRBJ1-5	TGTGCCAGTAGTCGGGGACTTAAGAGCAATCAGCCCCAGCATTTT	CASSRGLKSNQPQHF
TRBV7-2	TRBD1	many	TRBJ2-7	TGTGCCAGCAGCCCCGGGACAGGGACGGGCGAGCAGTACTTC	CASSPGTGTGEQYF
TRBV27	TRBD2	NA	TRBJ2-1	TGTGCCAGCAGTCTCCTCGGGACTAGTAACAATGAGCAGTTCTTC	CASSLLGTSNNEQFF